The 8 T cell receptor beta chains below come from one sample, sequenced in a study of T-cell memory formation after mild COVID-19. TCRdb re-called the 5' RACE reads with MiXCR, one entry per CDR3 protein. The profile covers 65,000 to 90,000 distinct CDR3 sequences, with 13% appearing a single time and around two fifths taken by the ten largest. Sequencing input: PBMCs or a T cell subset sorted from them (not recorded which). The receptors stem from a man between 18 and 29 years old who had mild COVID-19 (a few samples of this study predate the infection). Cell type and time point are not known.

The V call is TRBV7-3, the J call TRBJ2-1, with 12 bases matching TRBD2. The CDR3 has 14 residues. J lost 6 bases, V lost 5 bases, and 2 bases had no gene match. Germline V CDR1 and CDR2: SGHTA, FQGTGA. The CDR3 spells CASSVGLAGNEQFF. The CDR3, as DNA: TGTGCCAGCAGCGTGGGACTAGCGGGCAATGAGCAGTTCTTC.

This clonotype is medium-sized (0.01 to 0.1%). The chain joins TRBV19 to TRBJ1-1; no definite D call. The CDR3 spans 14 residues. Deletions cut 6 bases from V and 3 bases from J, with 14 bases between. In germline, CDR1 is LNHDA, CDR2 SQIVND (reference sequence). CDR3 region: CASRSAGPYTEAFF. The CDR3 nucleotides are TGTGCCAGTAGGAGTGCTGGGCCCTACACTGAAGCTTTCTTT.

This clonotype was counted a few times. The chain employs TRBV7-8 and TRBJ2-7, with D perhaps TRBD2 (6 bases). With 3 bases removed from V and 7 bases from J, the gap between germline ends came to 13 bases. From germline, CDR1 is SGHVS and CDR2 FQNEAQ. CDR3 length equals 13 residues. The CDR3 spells CASSFGSSEEQYF. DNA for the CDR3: TGTGCCAGCAGCTTCGGGAGTTCTGAGGAGCAGTACTTC.

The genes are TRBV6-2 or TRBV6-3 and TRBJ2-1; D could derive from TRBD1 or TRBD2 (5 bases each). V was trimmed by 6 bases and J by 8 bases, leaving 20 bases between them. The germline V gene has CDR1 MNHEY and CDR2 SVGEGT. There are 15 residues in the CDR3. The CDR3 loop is CASSLPRGLRDEQFF. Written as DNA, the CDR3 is TGTGCCAGCAGCTTACCTCGGGGTCTCAGGGATGAGCAGTTCTTC.

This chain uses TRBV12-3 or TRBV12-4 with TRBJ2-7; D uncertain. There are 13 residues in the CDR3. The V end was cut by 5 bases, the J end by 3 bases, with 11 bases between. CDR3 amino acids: CASSLTRYYEQYF. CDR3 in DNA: TGTGCCAGCAGTCTTACAAGATACTACGAGCAGTACTTC.

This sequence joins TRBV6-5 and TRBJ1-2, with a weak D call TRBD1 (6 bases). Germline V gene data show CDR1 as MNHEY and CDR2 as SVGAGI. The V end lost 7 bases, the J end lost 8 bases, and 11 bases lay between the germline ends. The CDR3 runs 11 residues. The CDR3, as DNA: TGTGCCAGCACCACAGGGCGAGGCTACACCTTC. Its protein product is CASTTGRGYTF.

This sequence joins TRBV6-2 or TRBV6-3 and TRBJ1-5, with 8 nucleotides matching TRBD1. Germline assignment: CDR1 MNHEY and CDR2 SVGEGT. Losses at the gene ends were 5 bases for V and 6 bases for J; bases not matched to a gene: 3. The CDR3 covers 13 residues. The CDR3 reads CASSGQGPQPQHF. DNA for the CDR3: TGTGCCAGCAGTGGACAGGGTCCTCAGCCCCAGCATTTT.

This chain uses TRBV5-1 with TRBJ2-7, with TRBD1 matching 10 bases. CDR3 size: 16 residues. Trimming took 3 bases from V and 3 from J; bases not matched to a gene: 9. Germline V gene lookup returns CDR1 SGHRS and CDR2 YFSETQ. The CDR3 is CASSSTQDRGNYEQYF. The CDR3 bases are TGCGCCAGCAGCTCAACGCAGGACAGGGGGAACTACGAGCAGTACTTC.